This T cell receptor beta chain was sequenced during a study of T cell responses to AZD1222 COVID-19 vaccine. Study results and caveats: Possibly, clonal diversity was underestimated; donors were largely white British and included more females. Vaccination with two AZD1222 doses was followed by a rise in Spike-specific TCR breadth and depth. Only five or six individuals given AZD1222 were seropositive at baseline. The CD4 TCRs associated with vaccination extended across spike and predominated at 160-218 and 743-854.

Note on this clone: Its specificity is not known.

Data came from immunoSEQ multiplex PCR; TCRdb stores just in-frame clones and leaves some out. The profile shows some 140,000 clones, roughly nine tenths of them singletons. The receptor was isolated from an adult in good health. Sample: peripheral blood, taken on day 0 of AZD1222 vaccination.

The CDR3 sequence is CASSVYGQETQYF. The CDR3, as DNA: TGTGCCAGCAGCGTCTACGGCCAAGAGACCCAGTACTTC. The V gene is TRBV5-5, the J gene TRBJ2-5; the D is unclear. This CDR3 region has 13 residues. CDR1 is SGHKS, CDR2 YYEKEE, per germline (reference sequence). Trimming removed 4 bases from V and 1 base from J, with 8 bases in between.